Below, 18 T cell receptor beta chains from the same sample are listed, as sequenced in a study of blood T cell repertoires in COVID-19. Profiled with immunoSEQ multiplex PCR; TCRdb holds only in-frame clones, not every one. Among more than 60,000 clones listed, 82% were seen once. Input material: peripheral blood. The origin of the receptors is a woman over 75 with acute or convalescent COVID-19.

V is TRBV20-1 and J is TRBJ1-3, with 8 bases lining up with TRBD1. CDR1 and CDR2 from the germline V gene are DFQATT and SNEGSKA (reference sequence). After removal of 4 bases from V and 1 base from J, the junction contained 6 bases not matched to a gene. CDR3 length: 15 residues. This chain's CDR3 is CSATDRGRSGNTIYF. For the CDR3, the DNA is TGCAGTGCTACTGACAGGGGTCGATCTGGAAACACCATATATTTT.

The chain couples TRBV27 to TRBJ2-7; tentative D call: TRBD1 (6 bases). Germline V CDR1 and CDR2: MNHEY, SMNVEV (reference sequence). The CDR3 loop spans 16 amino acids. Trimming left V 4 bases short and J 3 bases short, with 19 bases between. CDR3: CASSSWGGRGSYEQYF. DNA for the CDR3: TGTGCCAGCAGTTCCTGGGGCGGCAGGGGTAGCTACGAGCAGTACTTC.

This clone came up a few times. The V call is TRBV29-1, the J call TRBJ1-1; no definite D call. V was shortened by 6 bases and J by 0 bases, with 14 bases between the two germline ends. Germline assignment: CDR1 SQVTM and CDR2 ANQGSEA. This CDR3 has 14 amino acids. CDR3 nucleotides: TGCAGCGTCGCCCTACAGCTATTGAACACTGAAGCTTTCTTT. Translation gives CSVALQLLNTEAFF.

DNA for the CDR3: TGTGCCAGCAGCTTGGGGGGACTAGCCTACGAGCAGTACTTC. Translating it yields CASSLGGLAYEQYF. The rearrangement joins TRBV11-3 to TRBJ2-7; TRBD2 matches 8 bases. Trimming removed 3 bases from V and 2 bases from J; junction bases left unmatched: 3. The CDR3 extends over 14 amino acids. Germline CDR1 reads SGHNT; CDR2 reads YENEEA.

This clone was picked up one time. At one boundary the junction diverges from the germline segment, which might be a read error. V and J are TRBV5-1 and TRBJ2-3; 14 bases are shared with TRBD2. The CDR3 spans 18 residues. Germline-derived CDR1 and CDR2 are SGHRS and YFSETQ. The CDR3 region has the DNA TGCGCCAGCTCTACCCACGGACTAGCGGGAGGTGCGACAGATAGGCAGTATTTT. It yields the protein CASSTHGLAGGATDRQYF.

The chain links TRBV5-6 to TRBJ1-1; maybe TRBD1 (5 bases). The length of the CDR3 is 15 residues. The germline CDR1 and CDR2 sequences are SGHDT and YYEEEE. V was trimmed by 0 bases and J by 1 base, leaving 10 bases between them. In nucleotides, the CDR3 is TGTGCCAGCAGCTTGGTTGCCGGACAGAACACTGAAGCTTTCTTT. It specifies CASSLVAGQNTEAFF.

This clone was counted once. V is TRBV10-3 and J is TRBJ2-7; 7 bases align to TRBD1. CDR1 is ENHRY, CDR2 SYGVKD, per germline. The ends lost 3 bases at V and 2 bases at J; junction bases unmatched: 4. The CDR3 length is 14 residues. CDR3 residues: CAISEDRETYEQYF. CDR3 DNA sequence: TGTGCCATCAGTGAAGACAGGGAGACCTACGAGCAGTACTTC.

V and J are TRBV3-1 (or the pseudogene TRBV3-2) and TRBJ1-5; D not certain. The CDR3 runs 14 residues. V was trimmed by 4 bases and J by 3 bases, leaving 10 bases between them. Germline loops: CDR1 LGHDT, CDR2 YNNKEL (reference sequence). The CDR3 DNA reads TGTGCCAGCAGCCCCCGGACTATCAATCAGCCCCAGCATTTT. Translating gives CASSPRTINQPQHF.

Only a few counts were recorded for this clone. This chain connects TRBV11-1 to TRBJ1-2, with D hard to call. The V end lost 1 base, the J end lost 4 bases, and 7 bases lay between the germline ends. Germline CDR1 is SGHAT and CDR2 is FQDESV (reference sequence). The CDR3 extends over 13 amino acids. The CDR3 here is CASSLGLSYGYTF. DNA for the CDR3: TGTGCCAGCAGCTTAGGTCTCTCCTATGGCTACACCTTC.

The V call is TRBV5-1, the J call TRBJ2-1; 7 nucleotides line up with TRBD1. Trimming removed 1 base from V and 6 bases from J; junction bases left unmatched: 4. The CDR3 is 14 amino acids. Germline CDR1 reads SGHRS; CDR2 reads YFSETQ. CDR3: CASSLSQGVNEQFF. The CDR3 nucleotides are TGCGCCAGCAGCTTGTCGCAGGGGGTCAATGAGCAGTTCTTC. Based on the CDR3 plus reference TRBV5-1 and TRBJ2-1, the full variable domain is KAGVTQTPRYLIKTRGQQVTLSCSPISGHRSVSWYQQTPGQGLQFLFEYFSETQRNKGNFPGRFSGRQFSNSRSEMNVSTLELGDSALYLCASSLSQGVNEQFFGPGTRLTVL.

A single count supports this clone. V and J are TRBV29-1 and TRBJ1-1; 8 bases are a match to TRBD1. With 7 bases clipped from V and 3 bases from J, the junction kept 7 bases outside the gene matches. The CDR3 runs 13 residues. The germline gives CDR1 SQVTM, CDR2 ANQGSEA. In nucleotides, the CDR3 is TGCAGCGCTCGGACAGGGAGGGACACTGAAGCTTTCTTT. Encoded protein: CSARTGRDTEAFF.

The V call is TRBV11-3, the J call TRBJ2-3, with 8 bases that match TRBD2. The germline gives CDR1 SGHNT, CDR2 YENEEA. The J segment lost 1 base and the V segment lost 4 bases, leaving 10 bases of the junction unmatched. CDR3 length: 17 residues. CDR3 loop: CASSSTILAAGTDTQYF. CDR3 coding DNA: TGTGCCAGCAGCTCCACCATACTAGCGGCCGGCACAGATACGCAGTATTTT.

The chain is built from TRBV4-1 and TRBJ2-5; 7 nucleotides align to TRBD2. Germline CDR1 reads MGHRA; CDR2 reads YSYEKL. This CDR3 has 14 amino acids. Trimming at V came to 0 bases and at J to 3 bases, leaving 1 base not matched to a gene. In DNA, the CDR3 is TGCGCCAGCAGCCAAGATCTAGCGGAAGAGACCCAGTACTTC. Its translation: CASSQDLAEETQYF.

The chain joins TRBV7-9 to TRBJ2-1; D ambiguous. The CDR3 length is 17 residues. Trimming cost V 3 bases and J 5 bases, with 20 bases left between them. Per germline, CDR1 SEHNR and CDR2 FQNEAQ (reference sequence). This CDR3 is CASSFYSFLTRNNEQFF. The CDR3 DNA reads as TGTGCCAGCAGCTTTTACAGCTTCCTTACTCGAAACAATGAGCAGTTCTTC.

This clone was detected ten times or more. This chain uses TRBV2 with TRBJ2-7, with 12 bases matching TRBD2. V was pared by 4 bases and J by 7 bases, with 11 bases of the junction left unmatched. The CDR3 extends over 16 amino acids. Per the germline V gene, CDR1 is SNHLY and CDR2 is FYNNEI. CDR3 loop: CASSGTSGVSTREQYF. DNA for the CDR3: TGTGCCAGCAGTGGGACTAGCGGGGTGTCTACGAGGGAGCAGTACTTC.

The chain's CDR3 is CATSDSGLSSYNEQFF. The DNA of the CDR3 is TGTGCCACCAGTGACTCGGGACTCAGCTCCTACAATGAGCAGTTCTTC. This rearrangement joins TRBV24-1 to TRBJ2-1; weak D call: TRBD2 (6 bases). CDR1 is KGHDR, CDR2 SFDVKD, per germline. CDR3 length: 16 amino acids. Trimming removed 4 bases from V and 0 bases from J, with 12 bases in between.

Details on this clone: Other DNA sequences within the sample encode an identical CDR3. The chain recombines TRBV19 with TRBJ2-5, with D maybe TRBD1 (6 bases). This CDR3 is built from 14 residues. Germline-derived CDR1 and CDR2 are LNHDA and SQIVND (reference sequence). V gave up 3 bases and J gave up 1 base, with 9 bases separating them. The DNA of the CDR3 is TGTGCCAGTAGTATGGGCAGGGGCCAAGAGACCCAGTACTTC. Protein sequence: CASSMGRGQETQYF.

The V and J genes are TRBV19 and TRBJ2-3; TRBD1 agrees at 7 bases. Germline V gene sequence: CDR1 LNHDA, CDR2 SQIVND (reference sequence). The CDR3 is 15 amino acids. V lost 3 bases, J lost 1 base, and 4 bases stayed unmatched. CDR3 amino acids: CASSIPTGRTDTQYF. DNA for the CDR3: TGTGCCAGTAGTATTCCGACAGGGCGCACAGATACGCAGTATTTT.